The rows below give T cell receptor beta chains drawn from one sample of a study of STAT5B mutations in CD4+ large granular lymphocyte leukemia. Assay used: immunoSEQ multiplex PCR; TCRdb lists only in-frame clones, some missing. The profile covers some 35,000 clones, with more than 70% appearing a single time and roughly 0.95% taken by the ten largest. The sample consisted of CD4+ T cells from blood buffy coats. The receptor set was obtained from a human donor in good health. Each CDR3 is given with its conserved first and last residue. The D gene is left open where the match is weak. Clone size appears in some rows only: once, few, many, or a class for an expanded clone.

CDR3 DNA: TGTGCCAGCAGCCTGGGGCAGCCTCGCTCTGGGGCCAACGTCCTGACTTTC; CDR3 protein: CASSLGQPRSGANVLTF; J gene: TRBJ2-6; clone size: NA; V gene: TRBV5-5; D gene: NA
CDR3 DNA: TGCGCCAGCAGCCAAGGGGTCACAGATACGCAGTATTTT; CDR3 protein: CASSQGVTDTQYF; J gene: TRBJ2-3; clone size: NA; V gene: TRBV4-1; D gene: NA
CDR3 DNA: TGCGCCAGCAGCCGAGGGACTAGCGGGGTCTCCTACAATGAGCAGTTCTTC; CDR3 protein: CASSRGTSGVSYNEQFF; J gene: TRBJ2-1; clone size: NA; V gene: TRBV4-1; D gene: TRBD2
CDR3 DNA: TGTGCCAGCAGCGATCGGGACTACACAGATACGCAGTATTTT; CDR3 protein: CASSDRDYTDTQYF; J gene: TRBJ2-3; clone size: NA; V gene: TRBV7-2; D gene: TRBD2
CDR3 DNA: TGCGCCAGCAGCAAGACTAGCGGGAGGTTAAATGAGCAGTTCTTC; CDR3 protein: CASSKTSGRLNEQFF; J gene: TRBJ2-1; clone size: NA; V gene: TRBV10-1; D gene: TRBD2
CDR3 DNA: TGTGCCAGCAGTTTGAGGTACGGCGGGGGTGAACTGTTTTTT; CDR3 protein: CASSLRYGGGELFF; J gene: TRBJ1-4; clone size: once; V gene: TRBV28; D gene: NA
CDR3 DNA: TGTGCCAGCACCCAGGGAGGGTATAATGAAAAACTGTTTTTT; CDR3 protein: CASTQGGYNEKLFF; J gene: TRBJ1-4; clone size: NA; V gene: TRBV28; D gene: NA
CDR3 DNA: TGTGCCAGCAGCTTTGGTCGGGATCCAGATACGCAGTATTTT; CDR3 protein: CASSFGRDPDTQYF; J gene: TRBJ2-3; clone size: NA; V gene: TRBV5-5; D gene: NA
CDR3 DNA: TGTGCCAGCTCACCAACGACAGGGTCTTTCGGCTACACCTTC; CDR3 protein: CASSPTTGSFGYTF; J gene: TRBJ1-2; clone size: NA; V gene: TRBV18; D gene: TRBD1
CDR3 DNA: TGTGCCAGCAGCTTAGGGAGGAGTACTGAAGCTTTCTTT; CDR3 protein: CASSLGRSTEAFF; J gene: TRBJ1-1; clone size: NA; V gene: TRBV11-3; D gene: NA
CDR3 DNA: TGTGCCTGGAGTCTAACAGGGAAAGAGCAGTACTTC; CDR3 protein: CAWSLTGKEQYF; J gene: TRBJ2-7; clone size: NA; V gene: TRBV30; D gene: NA
CDR3 DNA: TGTGCCAGCAGCTTAGGGACAGGGGTTGAAGCTTTCTTT; CDR3 protein: CASSLGTGVEAFF; J gene: TRBJ1-1; clone size: few; V gene: TRBV7-8; D gene: TRBD1
CDR3 DNA: TGTGCCAGCAGTTACTCGAACGTCCCCGAAAAACTGTTTTTT; CDR3 protein: CASSYSNVPEKLFF; J gene: TRBJ1-4; clone size: once; V gene: TRBV6-5; D gene: NA
CDR3 DNA: TGCAGTGCTGGGGACATCTATGGCTACACCTTC; CDR3 protein: CSAGDIYGYTF; J gene: TRBJ1-2; clone size: NA; V gene: TRBV20-1; D gene: NA
CDR3 DNA: TGCGCCAGCAGCTTGGTGTCCGGGACCGGCACTGAAGCTTTCTTT; CDR3 protein: CASSLVSGTGTEAFF; J gene: TRBJ1-1; clone size: NA; V gene: TRBV5-1; D gene: NA
CDR3 DNA: TGTGCCAGCAGTGAGACTAGCGGGGCCACAGATACGCAGTATTTT; CDR3 protein: CASSETSGATDTQYF; J gene: TRBJ2-3; clone size: NA; V gene: TRBV6-4; D gene: TRBD2
CDR3 DNA: TGTGCCAGCAGCTTGCCTGGACGGGGGGGCACAGATACGCAGTATTTT; CDR3 protein: CASSLPGRGGTDTQYF; J gene: TRBJ2-3; clone size: NA; V gene: TRBV5-4; D gene: TRBD2
CDR3 DNA: TGTGCCAGTAGTGAACGGACAGGGGGCCGCCGTGGCTACACCTTC; CDR3 protein: CASSERTGGRRGYTF; J gene: TRBJ1-2; clone size: NA; V gene: TRBV19; D gene: TRBD1
CDR3 DNA: TGCGCCAGCAGCCTCCCGACGGGCGTGGAGTCTTATGGCTACACCTTC; CDR3 protein: CASSLPTGVESYGYTF; J gene: TRBJ1-2; clone size: once; V gene: TRBV5-1; D gene: NA
CDR3 DNA: TGTGCCAGTATTAACAGGTCAGGTATGCGGGCTAACTATGGCTACACCTTC; CDR3 protein: CASINRSGMRANYGYTF; J gene: TRBJ1-2; clone size: NA; V gene: TRBV19; D gene: NA
CDR3 DNA: TGTGCCAGCAAACTCGGGGTCCCCGCCTACGAGCAGTACTTC; CDR3 protein: CASKLGVPAYEQYF; J gene: TRBJ2-7; clone size: NA; V gene: TRBV6-6; D gene: NA
CDR3 DNA: TGTGCCAGCACCCGCCTAGGGACAGGCAATGAGCAGTTCTTC; CDR3 protein: CASTRLGTGNEQFF; J gene: TRBJ2-1; clone size: once; V gene: TRBV27; D gene: TRBD1
CDR3 DNA: TGTGCCAGCAGCCTGCTCGGGACCCACGAGCAGTACTTC; CDR3 protein: CASSLLGTHEQYF; J gene: TRBJ2-7; clone size: few; V gene: TRBV11-2; D gene: NA
CDR3 DNA: TGCGCCAGCAGCTTACAATGGGGCACAGATACGCAGTATTTT; CDR3 protein: CASSLQWGTDTQYF; J gene: TRBJ2-3; clone size: NA; V gene: TRBV5-1; D gene: NA
CDR3 DNA: TGTGCCAGTAGTGGTACTAGCGGGAGGTCGGAGCAGTACTTC; CDR3 protein: CASSGTSGRSEQYF; J gene: TRBJ2-7; clone size: once; V gene: TRBV19; D gene: TRBD2
CDR3 DNA: TGTGCCAGCTCACCCAGAGAGAGGGCGGATAAGGATGGCTACACCTTC; CDR3 protein: CASSPRERADKDGYTF; J gene: TRBJ1-2; clone size: NA; V gene: TRBV18; D gene: NA
CDR3 DNA: TGCGCCAGCAGAGGGAGAGGATTGAGTTCCTACGAGCAGTACTTC; CDR3 protein: CASRGRGLSSYEQYF; J gene: TRBJ2-7; clone size: once; V gene: TRBV5-1; D gene: NA
CDR3 DNA: TGTGCCAGCAGTCCCGAGGTTCGTAATTCACCCCTCCACTTT; CDR3 protein: CASSPEVRNSPLHF; J gene: TRBJ1-6; clone size: NA; V gene: TRBV6-5; D gene: NA
CDR3 DNA: TGTGCCAGTTACCGGGACAGGGGGACACTTGAAGCTTTCTTT; CDR3 protein: CASYRDRGTLEAFF; J gene: TRBJ1-1; clone size: NA; V gene: TRBV19; D gene: TRBD1
CDR3 DNA: TGTGCCAGTAGTATATGGGCCGGGGAGACCCAGTACTTC; CDR3 protein: CASSIWAGETQYF; J gene: TRBJ2-5; clone size: NA; V gene: TRBV19; D gene: NA
CDR3 DNA: TGTGCCAGCAGCTTGGACAGGGTTAATGAGCAGTTCTTC; CDR3 protein: CASSLDRVNEQFF; J gene: TRBJ2-1; clone size: NA; V gene: TRBV11-2; D gene: TRBD1